This T cell receptor beta chain came from a study of a mutant IDH1 vaccine in newly diagnosed glioma. Sequencing used immunoSEQ multiplex PCR; TCRdb keeps in-frame clones, though not all of them. The sample yields 50,000 or so clones, roughly 91% seen once. CDR1 WNHNN and CDR2 SYGVQD come from the germline V gene (reference sequence). The CDR3 spans 13 residues. Trimming shortened V by 4 bases and J by 3 bases, and 8 bases separated the two germline ends. With respect to this clone: The antigen is not known.

The sample's time point: week 11, during vaccination. It was 300 ug of mutant IDH1 20-mer peptide that made up each vaccine dose, given with topical imiquimod. Overall study results and limits: Detectable vaccine-induced immune responses arose in about 92% of patients.

This chain links TRBV10-1 with TRBJ2-3; D gene ambiguous. The sample in question was PBMCs, obtained from a glioma patient whose treatment included an IDH1 peptide vaccine. The receptor comes from a man in his fifties or sixties with glioma. Written as DNA, the CDR3 is TGCGCCAGCAGTGCGCAGCGAACAGATACGCAGTATTTT. It is translated as CASSAQRTDTQYF.